The sequence of this T cell receptor (beta chain) was determined in a study of response to subunit inactivated influenza vaccine (dated by TCRdb to the late 2010s). Background for the entire study: To follow how T cells responded to a trivalent subunit inactivated influenza vaccine, the researchers relied on deep quantitative profiling of the T cell receptor repertoire. The study at large found these results: According to the authors, only a limited number of new T cells may be recruited by each seasonal influenza vaccination.

CDR1 and CDR2, per the germline V gene, are SGHTA and FQGNSA. V ends up 1 base short and J 1 base short, with an unmatched junction base count of 3. Counted from cysteine to phenylalanine, this CDR3 has 16 amino acids. Only the CDR3 part of the read is kept: 48 bases, read in frame from the first base. Library construction relied on RT-PCR. TCRdb names Illumina HiSeq 2500 as the instrument used. In TCRdb, the public reads were trimmed at Q25 with fastp and aligned with MiXCR, with productive beta chains retained. For every CDR3 protein sequence, its rows merge into one entry that carries the most common genes and DNA. The sample table shows 500,000 to 600,000 distinct CDR3 sequences, and 16% are seen once. The biggest ten clones account for 2.5% to 3.5% of the sample. This clonotype has ten or more counts. Its antigen is still unknown. Base qualities were left out, and no much larger clone turns up one base away.

Sample: CD4+ T cells sorted from PBMCs, taken less than 30 months after vaccination. The sequence is built from TRBV7-2 and TRBJ2-3, with 9 junctional bases fitting TRBD2. The TCR was taken from a man between 45 and 75 years old who received an inactivated influenza vaccine. Donor details come from another sample of the same person, matched by shared clones. The CDR3 protein is CASSLVASGGTDTQYF. Here is the DNA: TGTGCCAGCAGCTTAGTGGCTAGCGGGGGCACAGATACGCAGTATTTT.